Listed here are 16 T cell receptor beta chains from one sample, sequenced in a study of beta chain features in type 1 diabetes. Expressed TCRB transcripts got sequenced, as all isolated RNA was reverse transcribed. Data came from immunoSEQ multiplex PCR; TCRdb stores just in-frame clones and leaves some out. The sample lists over 150,000 clones; about 8.1% were seen once. Sequencing was performed on central memory CD4+ T cells from blood. These receptors originate from a man aged 18 to 29 in good health.

This clone was seen a few times. This chain connects TRBV18 to TRBJ1-4; D gene ambiguous. Germline CDR1 reads KGHSH; CDR2 reads LQKENI. V lost 3 bases to trimming and J lost 4 bases, with 12 bases between them. The CDR3 totals 15 residues. In nucleotides, the CDR3 is TGTGCCAGCTCACCCCCAACCGTACTTAATGAAAAACTGTTTTTT. Its protein product is CASSPPTVLNEKLFF.

The rearrangement links TRBV28 to TRBJ1-2; D unresolved. The germline V gene has CDR1 MDHEN and CDR2 SYDVKM. V was shortened by 6 bases and J by 7 bases, with 12 bases between the two germline ends. The CDR3 has 12 residues. CDR3 region: CASSTWGGGYTF. CDR3 nucleotide sequence: TGTGCCAGCAGCACGTGGGGAGGTGGCTACACCTTC.

This chain connects TRBV5-4 to TRBJ2-3, with 8 bases lining up with TRBD1. Germline assignment: CDR1 SGHNT and CDR2 YYREEE (reference sequence). V lost 5 bases to trimming and J lost 4 bases; unmatched junction nucleotides: 6. This CDR3 has 14 amino acids. The CDR3 nucleotides are TGTGCCAGCAGTCCGACAGGGGAATCAGATACGCAGTATTTT. Translating gives CASSPTGESDTQYF.

CDR3 in DNA: TGTGCCAGCATGCCCGACCGGGACAGGGGAGTCCTGGGCAATCAGCCCCAGCATTTT. It yields the protein CASMPDRDRGVLGNQPQHF. The chain links TRBV5-4 to TRBJ1-5; TRBD1 aligns across 10 bases. Trimming cost V 6 bases and J 2 bases; bases outside gene matches: 17. The V gene's germline CDR1 is SGHNT and CDR2 YYREEE (reference sequence). The CDR3 is 19 amino acids.

CDR3 nucleotide sequence: TGTGCCAGCAGCGTAGGGGGTCAGGGGGCCTACGAGCAGTACTTC. It specifies CASSVGGQGAYEQYF. This chain links TRBV9 with TRBJ2-7; 7 bases fit TRBD1. The germline V gene encodes CDR1 SGDLS and CDR2 YYNGEE. V gave up 0 bases and J gave up 2 bases; unmatched junction bases: 5. The CDR3 extends over 15 amino acids.

V is TRBV6-1 and J is TRBJ1-6; D not certain. Germline V gene sequence: CDR1 MNHNS, CDR2 SASEGT. The V gene lost 1 base and the J gene lost 13 bases, with 14 bases spanning the gap. The CDR3 extends over 14 amino acids. The CDR3, as DNA: TGTGCCAGCAGTGAAGGGGCAGGTCCGGTGCCCCTCCACTTT. Encoded protein: CASSEGAGPVPLHF.

CDR3 in DNA: TGTGCCAGCTGTAGCGGGAGCGGGAACGGGGAGCTGTTTTTT. It encodes CASCSGSGNGELFF. V usage is TRBV5-8 and J usage is TRBJ2-2, with 9 nucleotides matching TRBD2. The CDR3 is 14 amino acids. Unmatched junction bases numbered 8, after V lost 7 bases and J lost 7 bases. Germline CDR1 and CDR2: SGHTS and YDEGEE.

In this sample, this clone turned up many times. This chain uses TRBV7-9 with TRBJ2-2, with 7 bases fitting TRBD2. Germline assignment: CDR1 SEHNR and CDR2 FQNEAQ (reference sequence). V lost 7 bases and J lost 7; bases outside the gene matches: 15. The CDR3 contains 16 residues. In DNA form, the CDR3 reads TGTGCCAGCACCACGGAAGGCGGGAGTGGGGTCGGGGAGCTGTTTTTT. Translated, it gives CASTTEGGSGVGELFF.

The chain carries TRBV11-2 and TRBJ1-1, with D hard to call. The CDR3 spans 13 residues. Per germline, CDR1 SGHAT and CDR2 FQNNGV. V lost 4 bases to trimming and J lost 2 bases, with 8 bases between them. The chain's CDR3 is CASSSLLNTEAFF. CDR3 nucleotide sequence: TGTGCCAGCAGCTCCCTTTTAAACACTGAAGCTTTCTTT.

The chain links TRBV2 to TRBJ2-5; D is perhaps TRBD1 (6 bases). This CDR3 has 14 amino acids. The ends were cut back, 8 bases at V and 0 bases at J, with 13 bases in the middle. CDR1 is SNHLY, CDR2 FYNNEI, per germline. The CDR3 coding sequence is TGTGCCAGCGGTGGAACAGGGTACCAAGAGACCCAGTACTTC. Its protein product is CASGGTGYQETQYF. Variable domain in full (rest from reference TRBV2 and TRBJ2-5): EPEVTQTPSHQVTQMGQEVILRCVPISNHLYFYWYRQILGQKVEFLVSFYNNEISEKSEIFDDQFSVERPDGSNFTLKIRSTKLEDSAMYFCASGGTGYQETQYFGPGTRLLVL.

There are many counts of this clone. The gene calls are TRBV14 and TRBJ2-1; TRBD1 matches at 9 bases. The CDR3 runs 15 residues. Germline CDR1 SGHDN, CDR2 FVKESK. V dropped 1 base and J dropped 9; count of bases not matched to a gene: 7. The CDR3 sequence: CASSQGTGEGVEQFF. For the CDR3, the DNA is TGTGCCAGCAGCCAAGGGACAGGGGAAGGGGTTGAGCAGTTCTTC.

The sample holds a few counts of this clone. The chain has TRBV5-4 and TRBJ2-5; tentatively, D is TRBD1 (7 bases). CDR1 and CDR2 from the germline V gene are SGHNT and YYREEE (reference sequence). The CDR3 has 16 amino acids. V gave up 3 bases and J gave up 3 bases, with 18 bases separating them. The CDR3 sequence: CASSSGELTGKETQYF. The CDR3 nucleotides are TGTGCCAGCAGCTCGGGGGAATTGACAGGGAAAGAGACCCAGTACTTC.

Ten or more counts support this clone. The chain uses TRBV2 and TRBJ2-1; TRBD1 might be the D (6 bases). The CDR3 contains 14 residues. The germline V and J ends were trimmed by 7 bases and 10 bases, with 20 bases remaining between them. Per the germline V gene, CDR1 is SNHLY and CDR2 is FYNNEI. The chain's CDR3 is CASKVQGWVGEQFF. Here the CDR3 DNA reads TGTGCCAGCAAGGTACAGGGTTGGGTAGGGGAGCAGTTCTTC.

In its sample, this clone was seen a few times. This sample also contains other DNA sequences that code for the same CDR3. The chain couples TRBV7-9 to TRBJ1-4; TRBD1 is a possible D gene (6 bases). Trimming stripped 5 bases from V and 5 bases from J, with 12 bases between. The CDR3 has 14 residues. Germline values: CDR1 SEHNR, CDR2 FQNEAQ (reference sequence). CDR3 DNA sequence: TGTGCCAGCAGCCCCGGGAGGGGGAATGAAAAACTGTTTTTT. It yields the protein CASSPGRGNEKLFF.

This clone was observed a single time. This sequence joins TRBV9 and TRBJ2-4; the match to TRBD1 covers 7 bases. Germline values: CDR1 SGDLS, CDR2 YYNGEE. The CDR3 has 15 amino acids. V lost 3 bases to trimming and J lost 7 bases; unmatched junction nucleotides: 10. CDR3 coding DNA: TGTGCCAGCAGCGGAGCCGCGACAGGGCGTAACATTCAGTACTTC. Amino acids: CASSGAATGRNIQYF.

This clone came up a few times. The V gene is TRBV10-3, the J gene TRBJ2-4, with 7 bases aligning to TRBD2. The V gene end was trimmed by 0 bases and the J gene end by 0 bases; junction bases not matched to a gene: 8. Germline CDR1 is ENHRY and CDR2 is SYGVKD. The CDR3 contains 18 residues. CDR3 sequence: CAISESLVQRGAKNIQYF. CDR3 bases: TGTGCCATCAGTGAGTCTTTGGTCCAGCGGGGAGCCAAAAACATTCAGTACTTC.